Included here is one TCR beta chain sequence, with context. Participant-reported clinical history was the basis for cohort assignment. Two negative PCRs, clearance, or symptom resolution characterized the recovered Cohort 3 donors. TCRdb keeps only in-frame clones here, not all; method: immunoSEQ multiplex PCR. Found here are about 440,000 clones, roughly 88% of them singletons; the top ten hold approximately 0.65%. The sample comes from a study of blood T cell repertoires in COVID-19. Deletions cut 0 bases from V and 8 bases from J, with 11 bases between. The germline V gene has CDR1 MGHRA and CDR2 YSYEKL. This CDR3 spans 14 amino acids.

The rearrangement uses TRBV4-1 and TRBJ1-3; D is possibly TRBD1 (5 bases). The sequence came from a man between 18 and 35 years old who had recovered from COVID-19. The sample was PBMCs or T cells enriched from blood (not recorded which). The CDR3 sequence is CASSQEGTGDTIYF. DNA for the CDR3: TGCGCCAGCAGCCAAGAAGGTACAGGAGACACCATATATTTT.